Listed below are T cell receptor beta chains from one sample, sequenced in a study of beta chain features in type 1 diabetes. Clones were sequenced by immunoSEQ multiplex PCR, and TCRdb holds only the in-frame ones, with some missing. The data hold fewer than 250,000 clones, with roughly two thirds observed a single time. Sequenced: naive CD4+ T cells from blood. The receptors were gathered from a man aged 25-45 years in good health. Both conserved end residues are part of each CDR3. Each record gives: D gene, J gene, V gene, clone size, CDR3 protein, CDR3 DNA. The D gene is left open where the match is weak. Clone size is not always given. Where it is, it says once, few, many or a class for expanded clones.

d_call: TRBD2; j_call: TRBJ2-1; v_call: TRBV30; clone_size: NA; cdr3_aa: CAWSLGLAGNEQFF; cdr3_nt: TGTGCCTGGTCTCTCGGGCTAGCGGGGAATGAGCAGTTCTTC
d_call: NA; j_call: TRBJ2-7; v_call: TRBV7-2; clone_size: NA; cdr3_aa: CASSLGGGKAGEQYF; cdr3_nt: TGTGCCAGCAGCTTAGGAGGCGGGAAGGCTGGGGAGCAGTACTTC
d_call: TRBD2; j_call: TRBJ2-1; v_call: TRBV6-5; clone_size: NA; cdr3_aa: CASSSNLAGGHEQFF; cdr3_nt: TGTGCCAGCAGTTCAAATCTAGCGGGAGGCCATGAGCAGTTCTTC
d_call: TRBD1; j_call: TRBJ2-7; v_call: TRBV29-1; clone_size: few; cdr3_aa: CSVGGQGANEQYF; cdr3_nt: TGCAGCGTTGGAGGGCAGGGGGCGAACGAGCAGTACTTC
d_call: TRBD2; j_call: TRBJ2-1; v_call: TRBV28; clone_size: few; cdr3_aa: CASSLLRTSNEQFF; cdr3_nt: TGTGCCAGCAGTTTATTGCGGACTAGTAATGAGCAGTTCTTC
d_call: NA; j_call: TRBJ2-1; v_call: TRBV5-1; clone_size: NA; cdr3_aa: CASSLLSHNEQFF; cdr3_nt: TGCGCCAGCAGCTTGTTGTCTCATAATGAGCAGTTCTTC
d_call: TRBD1; j_call: TRBJ1-4; v_call: TRBV30; clone_size: few; cdr3_aa: CAWSTGDSNEKLFF; cdr3_nt: TGTGCCTGGAGTACAGGGGACTCTAATGAAAAACTGTTTTTT
d_call: NA; j_call: TRBJ1-2; v_call: TRBV29-1; clone_size: NA; cdr3_aa: CSVGGEDRANF; cdr3_nt: TGCAGCGTTGGCGGGGAAGACAGAGCGAACTTC
d_call: TRBD2; j_call: TRBJ2-5; v_call: TRBV27; clone_size: NA; cdr3_aa: CASSLGGRETQYF; cdr3_nt: TGTGCCAGCAGTTTGGGCGGGAGAGAGACCCAGTACTTC
d_call: TRBD1; j_call: TRBJ2-7; v_call: TRBV13; clone_size: NA; cdr3_aa: CASSQTGLEQYF; cdr3_nt: TGTGCCAGCAGCCAGACAGGGCTCGAGCAGTACTTC
d_call: NA; j_call: TRBJ2-5; v_call: TRBV30; clone_size: few; cdr3_aa: CAWSVRVSETQYF; cdr3_nt: TGTGCCTGGAGTGTACGAGTTTCTGAGACCCAGTACTTC
d_call: NA; j_call: TRBJ2-1; v_call: TRBV30; clone_size: NA; cdr3_aa: CAWSVGSSYNEQFF; cdr3_nt: TGTGCCTGGAGCGTGGGGAGCTCCTACAATGAGCAGTTCTTC
d_call: NA; j_call: TRBJ2-2; v_call: TRBV29-1; clone_size: few; cdr3_aa: CSGAGRVAGELFF; cdr3_nt: TGCAGCGGCGCCGGCAGGGTAGCCGGGGAGCTGTTTTTT
d_call: NA; j_call: TRBJ1-1; v_call: TRBV30; clone_size: NA; cdr3_aa: CAWSSVRYTEAFF; cdr3_nt: TGTGCCTGGAGTTCCGTCAGGTACACTGAAGCTTTCTTT
d_call: NA; j_call: TRBJ2-1; v_call: TRBV14; clone_size: NA; cdr3_aa: CASSPVGSYNEQFF; cdr3_nt: TGTGCCAGCTCCCCTGTAGGCTCCTACAATGAGCAGTTCTTC
d_call: TRBD2; j_call: TRBJ2-5; v_call: TRBV29-1; clone_size: NA; cdr3_aa: CSVGASGRVETQYF; cdr3_nt: TGCAGCGTTGGGGCTAGCGGGAGGGTAGAGACCCAGTACTTC
d_call: TRBD2; j_call: TRBJ2-1; v_call: TRBV28; clone_size: NA; cdr3_aa: CASRRAGALIGEQFF; cdr3_nt: TGTGCCAGCAGACGAGCGGGAGCCCTTATAGGTGAGCAGTTCTTC
d_call: NA; j_call: TRBJ1-3; v_call: TRBV19; clone_size: few; cdr3_aa: CASATRSGNTIYF; cdr3_nt: TGTGCCAGTGCGACGCGCTCTGGAAACACCATATATTTT
d_call: TRBD1; j_call: TRBJ2-6; v_call: TRBV28; clone_size: once; cdr3_aa: CASSQDRGLFSGANVLTF; cdr3_nt: TGTGCCAGCAGCCAGGACAGGGGCCTTTTCTCTGGGGCCAACGTCCTGACTTTC
d_call: NA; j_call: TRBJ2-7; v_call: TRBV30; clone_size: NA; cdr3_aa: CAWARDDLSIQQYF; cdr3_nt: TGTGCCTGGGCAAGGGACGACCTTTCCATTCAGCAGTACTTC
d_call: NA; j_call: TRBJ2-1; v_call: TRBV23-1; clone_size: NA; cdr3_aa: CASSQSEGRGYNEQFF; cdr3_nt: TGCGCCAGCAGTCAATCAGAGGGCAGAGGCTACAATGAGCAGTTCTTC
d_call: NA; j_call: TRBJ2-7; v_call: TRBV7-2; clone_size: NA; cdr3_aa: CASSPGPSGEQYF; cdr3_nt: TGTGCCAGCAGCCCGGGACCTTCGGGGGAGCAGTACTTC
d_call: NA; j_call: TRBJ2-1; v_call: TRBV7-2; clone_size: NA; cdr3_aa: CASSPTRGLFF; cdr3_nt: TGTGCCAGCAGCCCCACCCGGGGTCTGTTCTTC
d_call: TRBD2; j_call: TRBJ2-3; v_call: TRBV7-9; clone_size: few; cdr3_aa: CASSLARGADTQYF; cdr3_nt: TGTGCCAGCAGCTTAGCGCGGGGGGCGGATACGCAGTATTTT
d_call: TRBD1; j_call: TRBJ2-3; v_call: TRBV5-1; clone_size: NA; cdr3_aa: CASRQRQGPDTQYF; cdr3_nt: TGCGCCAGCAGACAGCGACAGGGCCCCGATACGCAGTATTTT
d_call: TRBD1; j_call: TRBJ2-4; v_call: TRBV14; clone_size: few; cdr3_aa: CASSPRQGNIQYF; cdr3_nt: TGTGCCAGCAGCCCCCGACAGGGGAACATTCAGTACTTC
d_call: NA; j_call: TRBJ2-3; v_call: TRBV7-2; clone_size: few; cdr3_aa: CASSLAVRSSTDTQYF; cdr3_nt: TGTGCCAGCAGCTTAGCTGTCAGATCGAGCACAGATACGCAGTATTTT
d_call: NA; j_call: TRBJ2-2; v_call: TRBV14; clone_size: NA; cdr3_aa: CASSQDWDSGELFF; cdr3_nt: TGTGCCAGCAGCCAAGATTGGGATTCCGGGGAGCTGTTTTTT
d_call: TRBD2; j_call: TRBJ2-1; v_call: TRBV30; clone_size: NA; cdr3_aa: CAWSSTPGLAERGQFF; cdr3_nt: TGTGCCTGGAGTTCAACACCGGGACTAGCGGAACGGGGGCAGTTCTTC
d_call: NA; j_call: TRBJ2-1; v_call: TRBV30; clone_size: few; cdr3_aa: CAWSQNPLLVGEQFF; cdr3_nt: TGTGCCTGGAGTCAAAACCCCCTCCTCGTGGGTGAGCAGTTCTTC
d_call: NA; j_call: TRBJ1-4; v_call: TRBV30; clone_size: NA; cdr3_aa: CAWGPHLVGSTNEKLFF; cdr3_nt: TGTGCCTGGGGCCCTCACTTGGTGGGGTCAACTAATGAAAAACTGTTTTTT
d_call: NA; j_call: TRBJ2-7; v_call: TRBV6-6; clone_size: NA; cdr3_aa: CASSFGERTYEQYF; cdr3_nt: TGTGCCAGCAGTTTTGGAGAGCGGACCTACGAGCAGTACTTC
d_call: NA; j_call: TRBJ1-4; v_call: TRBV15; clone_size: NA; cdr3_aa: CATSRDLGEKLFF; cdr3_nt: TGTGCCACCAGCAGAGATTTAGGTGAAAAACTGTTTTTT
d_call: NA; j_call: TRBJ2-7; v_call: TRBV29-1; clone_size: once; cdr3_aa: CSVVGLGPYEQYF; cdr3_nt: TGCAGCGTTGTAGGGCTAGGACCCTACGAGCAGTACTTC
d_call: TRBD1; j_call: TRBJ1-2; v_call: TRBV30; clone_size: NA; cdr3_aa: CAWSEGTGDYGYTF; cdr3_nt: TGTGCCTGGAGTGAAGGGACAGGGGACTATGGCTACACCTTC
d_call: TRBD2; j_call: TRBJ2-5; v_call: TRBV30; clone_size: NA; cdr3_aa: CAWSVFSGGAETQYF; cdr3_nt: TGTGCCTGGAGTGTATTTAGCGGGGGGGCGGAGACCCAGTACTTC
d_call: TRBD2; j_call: TRBJ2-7; v_call: TRBV30; clone_size: NA; cdr3_aa: CAWSPGTTYEQYF; cdr3_nt: TGTGCCTGGAGCCCCGGGACTACCTACGAGCAGTACTTC
d_call: NA; j_call: TRBJ2-7; v_call: TRBV29-1; clone_size: NA; cdr3_aa: CSVEQAGIPYEQYF; cdr3_nt: TGCAGCGTTGAACAGGCAGGGATCCCCTACGAGCAGTACTTC
d_call: NA; j_call: TRBJ1-1; v_call: TRBV7-9; clone_size: NA; cdr3_aa: CASSLVEGYGAFF; cdr3_nt: TGTGCCAGCAGCTTAGTCGAGGGTTACGGAGCTTTCTTT
d_call: NA; j_call: TRBJ2-5; v_call: TRBV30; clone_size: few; cdr3_aa: CAWSVLRGGTQYF; cdr3_nt: TGTGCCTGGAGTGTACTACGTGGTGGGACCCAGTACTTC
d_call: NA; j_call: TRBJ2-3; v_call: TRBV29-1; clone_size: few; cdr3_aa: CSVEVQGGTDTQYF; cdr3_nt: TGCAGCGTTGAAGTGCAGGGTGGAACAGATACGCAGTATTTT
d_call: NA; j_call: TRBJ2-5; v_call: TRBV10-3; clone_size: NA; cdr3_aa: CAISERGGQETQYF; cdr3_nt: TGTGCCATCAGTGAAAGAGGGGGCCAAGAGACCCAGTACTTC
d_call: NA; j_call: TRBJ2-3; v_call: TRBV4-3; clone_size: NA; cdr3_aa: CASSQERGDTQYF; cdr3_nt: TGCGCCAGCAGCCAAGAGCGGGGAGATACGCAGTATTTT
d_call: TRBD2; j_call: TRBJ2-5; v_call: TRBV15; clone_size: NA; cdr3_aa: CATRPSGRAGETQYF; cdr3_nt: TGTGCCACCAGACCGAGCGGGAGGGCCGGGGAGACCCAGTACTTC
d_call: TRBD2; j_call: TRBJ2-7; v_call: TRBV5-1; clone_size: NA; cdr3_aa: CASSPASGNYEQYF; cdr3_nt: TGCGCCAGCAGCCCGGCTAGCGGGAACTACGAGCAGTACTTC
d_call: NA; j_call: TRBJ1-3; v_call: TRBV30; clone_size: NA; cdr3_aa: CAWGRTGGNTIYF; cdr3_nt: TGTGCCTGGGGTAGAACAGGTGGAAACACCATATATTTT
d_call: TRBD1; j_call: TRBJ2-1; v_call: TRBV9; clone_size: NA; cdr3_aa: CASSIDAGTGIGNEQFF; cdr3_nt: TGTGCCAGCAGCATCGACGCCGGGACAGGGATAGGTAATGAGCAGTTCTTC
d_call: NA; j_call: TRBJ2-6; v_call: TRBV29-1; clone_size: NA; cdr3_aa: CSAPGYSSGANVLTF; cdr3_nt: TGCAGCGCCCCTGGCTACTCATCTGGGGCCAACGTCCTGACTTTC